This T cell receptor (beta chain) derives from a study of shared clonotypes between healthy human individuals. Regarding the study as a whole: Researchers sampled only blood; tissue repertoires likely differ.

Deep was the level at which the assay was run. The data were produced by immunoSEQ multiplex PCR, yet TCRdb's version contains in-frame clones alone and is incomplete. The sample records fewer than 2.5 million clones, roughly 93% being singletons. Only Caucasian adults living in Nashville, Tennessee served as donors. In the CD4+ fraction, cells were divided into CD45RA+ naive and CD45RA-negative memory subsets. A word on this clone: Its antigen is currently unknown.

Sequencing was done on a sample of naive CD4+ T cells from PBMCs. As for subset: CD45RA+ positively selected. The source of this sequence is a man aged 18 to 29 in good health. Some clones in this sample may be carry-over from other donors' samples.

The CDR3 protein is CASSLIPPPAPHEQYF. The DNA for the CDR3 is TGTGCCAGCAGTTTAATTCCCCCCCCCGCCCCCCACGAGCAGTACTTC. The rearrangement links TRBV27 to TRBJ2-7; D is unclear. The CDR3 has 16 amino acids. Trimming took 2 bases from V and 5 from J, leaving 19 bases between them. From germline, CDR1 is MNHEY and CDR2 SMNVEV (reference sequence).